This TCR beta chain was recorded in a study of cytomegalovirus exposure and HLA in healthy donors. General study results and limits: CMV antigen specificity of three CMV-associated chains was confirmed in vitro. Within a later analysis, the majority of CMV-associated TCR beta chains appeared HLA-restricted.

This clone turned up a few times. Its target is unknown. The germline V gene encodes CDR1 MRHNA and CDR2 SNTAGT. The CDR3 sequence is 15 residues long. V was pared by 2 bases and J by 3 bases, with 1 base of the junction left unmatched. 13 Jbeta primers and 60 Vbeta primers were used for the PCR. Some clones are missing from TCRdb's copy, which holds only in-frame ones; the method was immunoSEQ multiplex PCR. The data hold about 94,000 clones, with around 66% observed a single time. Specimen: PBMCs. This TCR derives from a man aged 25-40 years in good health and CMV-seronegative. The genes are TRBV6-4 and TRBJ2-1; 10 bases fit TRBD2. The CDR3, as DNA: TGTGCCAGCAGTGACGGGACTAGCGACTACAATGAGCAGTTCTTC. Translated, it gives CASSDGTSDYNEQFF.